Below, 28 T cell receptor beta chains from the same sample are listed, as sequenced in a study of shared clonotypes between healthy human individuals. Clones were read by immunoSEQ multiplex PCR, and TCRdb kept only the in-frame ones, dropping some. This table holds about 600,000 clones, around 97% found once. Source material: naive CD4+ T cells sorted from blood. Subset defined: CD45RA+ positively selected. The receptors here all came from a woman aged 30 to 39 in good health.

V gene TRBV5-1 combines with J gene TRBJ1-1; TRBD1 matches at 7 bases. The CDR3 has 14 amino acids. J gave up 9 bases and V 1 base, and 9 bases lay outside the gene matches. CDR1 and CDR2 (germline): SGHRS, YFSETQ. CDR3 sequence: CASSLIGQDKKAFF. Here the CDR3 DNA reads TGCGCCAGCAGCTTGATTGGACAGGACAAAAAAGCTTTCTTT.

The V gene is TRBV5-1, the J gene TRBJ2-1; D unclear. Trimming removed 5 bases at V and 2 bases at J, with 11 bases between. The CDR3 runs 14 residues. Germline lookup yields CDR1 SGHRS and CDR2 YFSETQ. In nucleotides, the CDR3 is TGCGCCAGCAGTACGACCAGCCCCTACAATGAGCAGTTCTTC. Encoded protein: CASSTTSPYNEQFF. Based on the CDR3 plus reference TRBV5-1 and TRBJ2-1, the full variable domain is KAGVTQTPRYLIKTRGQQVTLSCSPISGHRSVSWYQQTPGQGLQFLFEYFSETQRNKGNFPGRFSGRQFSNSRSEMNVSTLELGDSALYLCASSTTSPYNEQFFGPGTRLTVL.

The rearrangement uses TRBV15 and TRBJ2-5; 7 nucleotides align to TRBD2. Germline loops: CDR1 LNHNV, CDR2 YYDKDF (reference sequence). Trimming took 0 bases from V and 9 from J; bases not matched to a gene: 10. This CDR3 has 15 residues. The CDR3 DNA sequence: TGTGCCACCAGCAGAGAGGGGGGGTTAGAACGGGCCCAGTACTTC. Amino acid sequence: CATSREGGLERAQYF.

V gene TRBV2 combines with J gene TRBJ1-6; perhaps TRBD1 as D (6 bases). The V end was cut by 1 base, the J end by 5 bases, with 15 bases between. The CDR3 has 17 amino acids. Germline V gene lookup returns CDR1 SNHLY and CDR2 FYNNEI. The CDR3: CASSEDGGGRDNSPLHF. The CDR3, as DNA: TGTGCCAGCAGTGAAGATGGGGGGGGCAGGGATAATTCACCCCTCCACTTT.

The chain has TRBV28 and TRBJ1-3; 8 bases are a match to TRBD1. Germline V gives CDR1 MDHEN, CDR2 SYDVKM. V lost 3 bases to trimming and J lost 0 bases; unmatched junction nucleotides: 4. The CDR3 runs to 16 residues. CDR3 in amino acids: CASSFDRGSSGNTIYF. The CDR3 DNA reads TGTGCCAGCAGTTTCGACAGGGGCTCCTCTGGAAACACCATATATTTT. The complete variable domain, with remaining parts taken from reference TRBV28 and TRBJ1-3, reads DVKVTQSSRYLVKRTGEKVFLECVQDMDHENMFWYRQDPGLGLRLIYFSYDVKMKEKGDIPEGYSVSREKKERFSLILESASTNQTSMYLCASSFDRGSSGNTIYFGEGSWLTVV.

The chain carries TRBV9 and TRBJ2-1; 14 nucleotides agree with TRBD2. CDR3 length: 16 amino acids. Trimming took 3 bases from V and 7 from J; bases not matched to a gene: 6. Germline V gene data show CDR1 as SGDLS and CDR2 as YYNGEE. CDR3 loop: CASSGGLAGGLNEQFF. In DNA, the CDR3 is TGTGCCAGCAGCGGAGGACTAGCGGGAGGATTAAATGAGCAGTTCTTC.

The chain is built from TRBV5-5 and TRBJ2-7; either TRBD1 or TRBD2 may fit D (5 bases each). Germline V gene lookup returns CDR1 SGHKS and CDR2 YYEKEE (reference sequence). The CDR3 consists of 13 residues. The ends were cut back, 0 bases at V and 3 bases at J, with 7 bases in the middle. The CDR3 DNA reads TGTGCCAGCAGCTTGGTTGGGGGCTACGAGCAGTACTTC. It translates to CASSLVGGYEQYF.

The chain is built from TRBV10-2 and TRBJ2-3; TRBD2 matches at 7 bases. Germline V gives CDR1 WSHSY, CDR2 SAAADI. The length of the CDR3 is 16 residues. J gave up 2 bases and V 0 bases, and 5 bases lay outside the gene matches. The CDR3 sequence: CASSESLREFTDTQYF. The CDR3 DNA follows: TGCGCCAGCAGTGAGTCTTTGCGGGAGTTCACAGATACGCAGTATTTT.

In its sample, this clone was seen once. The rearrangement joins TRBV5-6 to TRBJ1-1; D gene unclear. The CDR3 totals 14 residues. The V and J ends lost 5 bases and 4 bases respectively, with 15 bases between them. CDR1 SGHDT and CDR2 YYEEEE come from the germline V gene. Here the CDR3 reads CASRGSRLSTEAFF. In nucleotides, the CDR3 is TGTGCCAGCAGGGGGTCTCGGTTGAGCACTGAAGCTTTCTTT.

The chain carries TRBV28 and TRBJ1-2, with 8 bases lining up with TRBD1. The CDR3 loop spans 14 amino acids. V shed 6 bases, J shed 4 bases, and the junction held 7 bases outside the gene matches. CDR1 is MDHEN, CDR2 SYDVKM, per germline. CDR3 coding DNA: TGTGCCAGCAGGAGAACAGGGGGGTCCTATGGCTACACCTTC. It translates to CASRRTGGSYGYTF.

The chain links TRBV7-9 to TRBJ2-5, with 7 bases that match TRBD2. CDR3 length: 13 amino acids. Per the germline V gene, CDR1 is SEHNR and CDR2 is FQNEAQ (reference sequence). The V and J ends lost 1 base and 5 bases, in that order; junction bases with no gene match: 1. As DNA, the CDR3 is TGTGCCAGCAGCTTAGGGACTAGTGAGACCCAGTACTTC. This sequence encodes CASSLGTSETQYF.

This clone appeared once. The chain recombines TRBV14 with TRBJ2-1; D perhaps matches TRBD1 (5 bases). V was clipped by 1 base and J by 5 bases, with 12 bases between them. From germline, CDR1 is SGHDN and CDR2 FVKESK. The CDR3 runs 15 residues. Here the CDR3 reads CASSQAGPPNNEQFF. DNA of the CDR3: TGTGCCAGCAGCCAAGCAGGGCCGCCAAACAATGAGCAGTTCTTC.

In this sample, this clone turned up a few times. The gene calls are TRBV6-5 and TRBJ1-5; the D gene is possibly TRBD1 (5 bases). Germline CDR1 is MNHEY and CDR2 is SVGAGI. Trimming left V 6 bases short and J 4 bases short, with 10 bases between. This CDR3 is 13 amino acids long. DNA of the CDR3: TGTGCCAGCAGCGCAGGGACGAATCAGCCCCAGCATTTT. It encodes CASSAGTNQPQHF.

This sequence joins TRBV28 and TRBJ2-7; TRBD2 matches 15 bases. The CDR3 contains 17 residues. The J segment lost 3 bases and the V segment lost 6 bases, leaving 9 bases of the junction unmatched. CDR1 is MDHEN and CDR2 is SYDVKM in the germline V gene. The CDR3 here is CASSNLGLAGGFYEQYF. CDR3 coding DNA: TGTGCCAGCAGCAATCTGGGACTAGCGGGAGGATTCTACGAGCAGTACTTC.

This chain joins TRBV6-5 and TRBJ2-7, with 8 bases fitting TRBD2. The J segment lost 7 bases and the V segment lost 4 bases, leaving 12 bases of the junction unmatched. CDR3 length equals 15 residues. CDR1 is MNHEY and CDR2 is SVGAGI in the germline V gene. CDR3: CASSSYAGRGGEQYF. The CDR3 DNA reads as TGTGCCAGCAGTTCATACGCCGGGAGGGGAGGGGAGCAGTACTTC.

The chain recombines TRBV28 with TRBJ2-7; 9 positions match TRBD1. CDR1 and CDR2 (germline): MDHEN, SYDVKM. This CDR3 has 14 amino acids. Trimming at V came to 5 bases and at J to 6 bases, leaving 8 bases not matched to a gene. The CDR3 nucleotides are TGTGCCAGCAGTGCCTCGACAGGGGGTGGCGAGCAGTACTTC. Encoded protein: CASSASTGGGEQYF.

The chain combines TRBV27 with TRBJ1-2; D not certain. The germline gives CDR1 MNHEY, CDR2 SMNVEV (reference sequence). This CDR3 spans 17 amino acids. With 6 bases removed from V and 7 bases from J, the gap between germline ends came to 27 bases. CDR3 region: CASRRPSTYPRPCGYTF. The DNA for the CDR3 is TGTGCCAGCAGGCGGCCCTCCACATACCCCAGACCGTGTGGCTACACCTTC.

This chain connects TRBV28 to TRBJ1-1, with 8 nucleotides matching TRBD1. CDR3 size: 13 residues. V gave up 7 bases and J gave up 5 bases; unmatched junction bases: 6. The V gene's germline CDR1 is MDHEN and CDR2 SYDVKM. DNA of the CDR3: TGTGCCAGCATTAGGACAGGGAGGACTGAAGCTTTCTTT. This gives the protein CASIRTGRTEAFF. Drawing the rest from reference TRBV28 and TRBJ1-1, the complete variable domain is DVKVTQSSRYLVKRTGEKVFLECVQDMDHENMFWYRQDPGLGLRLIYFSYDVKMKEKGDIPEGYSVSREKKERFSLILESASTNQTSMYLCASIRTGRTEAFFGQGTRLTVV.

The CDR3 DNA is TGTGCCACCTTGAGTGGACTAGCCCACAATGAGCAGTTCTTC. Translation: CATLSGLAHNEQFF. This sequence joins TRBV6-5 and TRBJ2-1; 8 bases match TRBD2. Trimming removed 10 bases from V and 5 bases from J; junction bases left unmatched: 10. This CDR3 has 14 amino acids. Looked up from germline, CDR1 is MNHEY and CDR2 is SVGAGI.

V and J are TRBV6-5 and TRBJ2-7; D unclear. V was cut by 0 bases and J by 6 bases, with 9 bases left in between. The CDR3 has 13 amino acids. Looked up from germline, CDR1 is MNHEY and CDR2 is SVGAGI. CDR3 sequence (DNA): TGTGCCAGCAGTTACTCGAAAATCTCCGAGCAGTACTTC. Translated, it gives CASSYSKISEQYF.

With regard to this clone: Distinct nucleotide sequences in the sample also encode this CDR3. The J gene is TRBJ2-1, the V gene TRBV6-5; maybe TRBD2 (6 bases). The V gene lost 6 bases and the J gene lost 0 bases, with 12 bases spanning the gap. The CDR3 loop spans 15 amino acids. CDR1 is MNHEY, CDR2 SVGAGI, per germline. The CDR3 DNA reads as TGTGCCAGCAGGTTGGCCGGGAGCTCCTACAATGAGCAGTTCTTC. It specifies CASRLAGSSYNEQFF.

The DNA of the CDR3 is TGTGCCAGTAGTCCATTAGGGACAGGGCTCTACGAGCAGTACTTC. Residues: CASSPLGTGLYEQYF. The rearrangement links TRBV19 to TRBJ2-7; 9 bases map to TRBD1. CDR3 length equals 15 residues. After removal of 5 bases from V and 3 bases from J, the junction contained 8 bases not matched to a gene. Germline-derived CDR1 and CDR2 are LNHDA and SQIVND (reference sequence).

The chain has TRBV18 and TRBJ2-3; possible D gene TRBD1, 5 bases. Looked up from germline, CDR1 is KGHSH and CDR2 is LQKENI. This CDR3 is built from 17 residues. The V and J ends lost 2 bases and 4 bases respectively, with 19 bases between them. CDR3 coding DNA: TGTGCCAGCTCACCATCTCAGGGTTCTACCTCGGCAGATACGCAGTATTTT. Translating gives CASSPSQGSTSADTQYF.

The V and J genes are TRBV14 and TRBJ2-1; D is perhaps TRBD1 or TRBD2 (6 bases each). V was shortened by 2 bases and J by 6 bases, with 14 bases between the two germline ends. Germline values: CDR1 SGHDN, CDR2 FVKESK. This CDR3 is 15 amino acids long. The CDR3 region has the DNA TGTGCCAGCAGCCAATTGCGGGACAAGGGCAATGAGCAGTTCTTC. It translates to CASSQLRDKGNEQFF.

The chain carries TRBV28 and TRBJ2-7, with D possibly matching TRBD2 (6 bases). V shed 4 bases and J shed 2 bases, with 24 bases lying between them. CDR3 length: 18 amino acids. Germline CDR1 is MDHEN and CDR2 is SYDVKM. The CDR3 here is CASSSQGWVPRGPYEQYF. CDR3 DNA sequence: TGTGCCAGCAGTTCCCAGGGATGGGTGCCGCGGGGACCCTACGAGCAGTACTTC.

The chain uses TRBV7-3 and TRBJ2-3; D gene uncertain. Trimming left V 5 bases short and J 6 bases short, with 12 bases between. CDR3 length: 13 residues. Germline V gene lookup returns CDR1 SGHTA and CDR2 FQGTGA. The CDR3 reads CASSKQTSDTQYF. CDR3 in DNA: TGTGCCAGCAGCAAACAAACATCGGATACGCAGTATTTT.

The chain employs TRBV18 and TRBJ2-7; 7 positions agree with TRBD1. V was clipped by 3 bases and J by 5 bases; unmatched bases: 7. Germline V CDR1 and CDR2: KGHSH, LQKENI. The CDR3 runs to 14 residues. CDR3 DNA sequence: TGTGCCAGCTCACCGGGGACAGCGCGAGACGAGCAGTACTTC. It is translated as CASSPGTARDEQYF.

V is TRBV4-1 and J is TRBJ2-7; 9 nucleotides match TRBD2. Unmatched junction bases numbered 10, after V lost 1 base and J lost 0 bases. The CDR3 totals 18 residues. Germline V gene lookup returns CDR1 MGHRA and CDR2 YSYEKL. CDR3 sequence: CASSQGPSLAGYSYEQYF. The DNA for the CDR3 is TGCGCCAGCAGCCAAGGTCCGTCTCTAGCGGGGTACTCCTACGAGCAGTACTTC.